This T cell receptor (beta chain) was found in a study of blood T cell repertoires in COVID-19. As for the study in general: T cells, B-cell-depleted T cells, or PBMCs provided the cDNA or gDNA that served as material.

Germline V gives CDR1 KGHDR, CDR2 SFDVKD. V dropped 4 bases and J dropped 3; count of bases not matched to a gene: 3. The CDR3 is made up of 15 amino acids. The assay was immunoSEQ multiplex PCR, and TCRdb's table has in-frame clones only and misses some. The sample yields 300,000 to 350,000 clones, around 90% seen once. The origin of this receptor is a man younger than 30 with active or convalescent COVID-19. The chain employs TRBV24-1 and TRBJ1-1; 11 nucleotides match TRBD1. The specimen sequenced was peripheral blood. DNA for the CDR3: TGTGCCACCAGTGACTCGGGACAGGGGGACACTGAAGCTTTCTTT. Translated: CATSDSGQGDTEAFF.